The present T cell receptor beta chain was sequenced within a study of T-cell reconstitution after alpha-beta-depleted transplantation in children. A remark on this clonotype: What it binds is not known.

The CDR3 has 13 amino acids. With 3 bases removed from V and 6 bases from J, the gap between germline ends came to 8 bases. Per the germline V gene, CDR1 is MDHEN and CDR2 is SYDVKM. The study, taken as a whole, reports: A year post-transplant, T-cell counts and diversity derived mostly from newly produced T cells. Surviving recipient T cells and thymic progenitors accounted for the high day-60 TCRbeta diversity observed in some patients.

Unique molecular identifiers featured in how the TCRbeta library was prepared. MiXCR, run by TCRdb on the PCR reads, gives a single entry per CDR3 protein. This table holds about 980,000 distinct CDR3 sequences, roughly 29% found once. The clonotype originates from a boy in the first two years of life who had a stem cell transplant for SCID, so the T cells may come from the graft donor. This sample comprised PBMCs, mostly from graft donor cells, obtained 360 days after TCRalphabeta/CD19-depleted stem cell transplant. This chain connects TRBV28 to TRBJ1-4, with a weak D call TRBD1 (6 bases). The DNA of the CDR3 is TGTGCCAGCAGTTTTTACAGGGATGAAAAACTGTTTTTT. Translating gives CASSFYRDEKLFF.